This T cell receptor beta chain was captured in a study of blood T cells in healthy people across ages. The study's findings and limits: Unsorted PBMC material precluded a definitive naive versus antigen-experienced comparison.

Germline V lookup: CDR1 SEHNR, CDR2 FQNEAQ (reference sequence). Unmatched junction bases numbered 9, after V lost 6 bases and J lost 10 bases. The CDR3 is 14 amino acids. A note on this clonotype: Its antigen is still unknown.

It was roughly 10 milliliters of peripheral blood that were drawn from each donor. A J-beta primer mix and a sample-barcoded 5' primer were used in a second PCR of roughly 6 to 12 cycles. TCRdb independently ran MiXCR on the 5' RACE reads; one entry per CDR3 protein. The sample shows 1.5 million to 2 million distinct CDR3 sequences, around half of them seen only once. Input material: blood. The clonotype comes from a woman between 40 and 55 years old in good health. This chain joins TRBV7-9 and TRBJ1-6; 7 bases fit TRBD1. CDR3 amino acids: CASSPQGDGSPLHF. Written as DNA, the CDR3 is TGTGCCAGCAGTCCGCAGGGGGATGGATCACCCCTCCACTTT.